These T cell receptor beta chains were read from a single sample in a study of T cell repertoires in cytomegalovirus infection. MiXCR, applied by TCRdb to the reads, yields one record per CDR3 protein. Of 450,000 to 600,000 distinct CDR3 sequences in the sample, about 33% were seen once. No cognate antigen is known for these TCRs. Here the sequenced sample was cultured PBMCs, taken from culture after CMV antigen stimulation. The receptors were gathered from a human donor in good health (CMV status not recorded). Some clones in this sample may be carry-over from other donors' samples. The CDR3 runs from the conserved cysteine through the conserved F or W. Each record gives: V gene, J gene, clone size, CDR3 protein. Expanded clones get a size class; other rows say once, few or many, or leave the size out.

>TRBV4-1|TRBJ2-3|-
CASSQPTTGASTDTQYF
>TRBV6-6|TRBJ2-1|many
CASSLGPGTSGLRGNEQFF
>TRBV9|TRBJ2-1|-
CASSVESIPYNEQFF
>TRBV7-3|TRBJ2-7|few
CASSSGQGAEDYEQYF
>TRBV7-2|TRBJ1-2|-
CASSYDRVRVYGYTF
>TRBV6-2/TRBV6-3|TRBJ1-5|few
CASRTGTGWQPQHF
>TRBV4-3|TRBJ2-3|-
CASSRVTSPTDTQYF
>TRBV5-4|TRBJ2-1|-
CASGTGAGLYNEQFF
>TRBV4-2|TRBJ2-5|few
CASSQTGPGWRRQETQYF
>TRBV10-3|TRBJ2-5|few
CAISESISQGPPQETQYF
>TRBV10-3|TRBJ1-2|-
CAISEGQLANYGYTF
>TRBV6-2/TRBV6-3|TRBJ1-4|few
CASRRPTNEKLFF
>TRBV20-1|TRBJ1-6|-
CSALTGGFAPLHF
>TRBV7-2|TRBJ2-5|-
CASSLKTETQYF